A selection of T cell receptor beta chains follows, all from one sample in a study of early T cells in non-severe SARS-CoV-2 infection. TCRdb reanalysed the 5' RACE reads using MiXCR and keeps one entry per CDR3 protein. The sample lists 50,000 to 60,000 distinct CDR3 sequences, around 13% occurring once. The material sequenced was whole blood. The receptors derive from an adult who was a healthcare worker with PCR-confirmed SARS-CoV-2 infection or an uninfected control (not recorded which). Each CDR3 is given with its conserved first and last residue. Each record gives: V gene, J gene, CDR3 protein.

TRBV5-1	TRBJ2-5	CASSLGIAGASSETQYF
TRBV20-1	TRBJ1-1	CSARTEFEAFF
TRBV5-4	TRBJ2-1	CASSPSPSTGDEQFF
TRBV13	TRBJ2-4	CASSFNRLTKNIQYF
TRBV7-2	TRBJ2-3	CASSKNSGGRTDTQYF
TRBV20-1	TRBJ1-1	CSARDRDRGKTEAFF
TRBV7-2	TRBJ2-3	CASSWDGGGTDTQYF
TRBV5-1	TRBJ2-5	CASRAGLAGVYQETQYF
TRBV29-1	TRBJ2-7	CSAWGPYEQYF
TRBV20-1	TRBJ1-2	CSARKGMGYTF
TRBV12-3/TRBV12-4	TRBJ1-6	CASSLGQNNSPLHF
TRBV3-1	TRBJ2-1	CASSQRTGASEQFF
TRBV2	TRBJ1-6	CASSLQGAYNSPLHF
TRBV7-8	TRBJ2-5	CASSFSVGSETQYF
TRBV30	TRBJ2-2	CAWSKGGELFF
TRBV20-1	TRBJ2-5	CSAEEGRLETQYF
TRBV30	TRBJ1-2	CAWSSTGTVYGYTF
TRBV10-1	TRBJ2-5	CASSGGGETQYF
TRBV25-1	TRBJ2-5	CASSSQGETQYF
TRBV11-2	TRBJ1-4	CASSFRFSLLLGTNEKLFF
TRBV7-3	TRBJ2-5	CASSFPSGGAIETQYF
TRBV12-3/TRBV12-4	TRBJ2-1	CASSPMGYNEQFF
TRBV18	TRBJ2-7	CASSHLGTRLPYEQYF
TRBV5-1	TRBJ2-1	CASSLDGNYNEQFF
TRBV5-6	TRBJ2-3	CASSLIGAGGSTQYF
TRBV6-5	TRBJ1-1	CASSPGVAQKPEAFF
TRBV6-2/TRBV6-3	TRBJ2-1	CASSYSGGPSYNEQFF
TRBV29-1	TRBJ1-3	CSVDTGAGNTIYF
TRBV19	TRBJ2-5	CASSIWVRETQYF
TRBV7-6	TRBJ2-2	CASSREGGLTNTGELFF
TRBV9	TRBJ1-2	CASSVGPGLNYGYTF
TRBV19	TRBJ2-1	CATLPRGQGHNEQFF